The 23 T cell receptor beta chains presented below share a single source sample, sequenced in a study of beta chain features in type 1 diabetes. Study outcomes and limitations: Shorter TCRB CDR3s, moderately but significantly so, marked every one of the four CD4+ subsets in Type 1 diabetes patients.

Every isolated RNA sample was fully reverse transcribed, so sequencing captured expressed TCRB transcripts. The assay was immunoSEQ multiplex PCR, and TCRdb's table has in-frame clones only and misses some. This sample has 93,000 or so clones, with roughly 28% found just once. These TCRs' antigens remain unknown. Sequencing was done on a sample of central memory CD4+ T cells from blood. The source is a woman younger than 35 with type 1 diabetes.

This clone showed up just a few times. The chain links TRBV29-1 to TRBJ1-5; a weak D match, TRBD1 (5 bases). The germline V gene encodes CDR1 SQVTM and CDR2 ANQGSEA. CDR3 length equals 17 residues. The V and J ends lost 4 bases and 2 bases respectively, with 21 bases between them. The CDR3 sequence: CSVGWGSGGEGNQPQHF. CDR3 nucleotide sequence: TGCAGCGTTGGGTGGGGATCAGGAGGGGAAGGCAATCAGCCCCAGCATTTT.

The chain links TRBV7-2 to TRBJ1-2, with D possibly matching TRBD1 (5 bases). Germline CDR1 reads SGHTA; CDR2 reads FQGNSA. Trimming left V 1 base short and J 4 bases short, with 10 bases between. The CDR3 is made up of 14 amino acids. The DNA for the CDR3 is TGTGCCAGCAGCTTAGAAGGGGTGGGCTATGGCTACACCTTC. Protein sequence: CASSLEGVGYGYTF.

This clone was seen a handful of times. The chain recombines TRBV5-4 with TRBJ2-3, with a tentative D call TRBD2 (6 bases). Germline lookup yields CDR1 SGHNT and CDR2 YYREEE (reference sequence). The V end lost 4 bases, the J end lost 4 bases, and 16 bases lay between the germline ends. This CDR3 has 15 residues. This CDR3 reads CASSLGLFEADTQYF. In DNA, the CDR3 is TGTGCCAGCAGCCTGGGACTTTTTGAAGCAGATACGCAGTATTTT.

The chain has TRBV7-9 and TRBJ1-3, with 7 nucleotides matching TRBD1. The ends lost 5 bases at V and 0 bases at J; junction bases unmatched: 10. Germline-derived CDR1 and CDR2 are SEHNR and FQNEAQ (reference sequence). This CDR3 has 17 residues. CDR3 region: CASSILTGEVSGNTIYF. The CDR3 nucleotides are TGTGCCAGCAGCATACTAACAGGGGAAGTCTCTGGAAACACCATATATTTT.

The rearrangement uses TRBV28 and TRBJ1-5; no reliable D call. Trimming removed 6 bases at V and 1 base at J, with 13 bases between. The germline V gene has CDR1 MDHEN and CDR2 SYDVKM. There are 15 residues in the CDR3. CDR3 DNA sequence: TGTGCCAGCAGATATAGTAGAGGAAGCAATCAGCCCCAGCATTTT. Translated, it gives CASRYSRGSNQPQHF.

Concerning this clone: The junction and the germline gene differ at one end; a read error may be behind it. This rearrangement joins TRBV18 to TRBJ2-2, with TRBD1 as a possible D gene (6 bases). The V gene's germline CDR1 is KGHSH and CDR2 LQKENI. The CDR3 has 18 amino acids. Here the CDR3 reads CASPPPGRGRAGTGELFF. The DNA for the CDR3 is TGTGCCAGCCCACCACCGGGCAGGGGACGTGCGGGCACCGGGGAGCTGTTTTTT.

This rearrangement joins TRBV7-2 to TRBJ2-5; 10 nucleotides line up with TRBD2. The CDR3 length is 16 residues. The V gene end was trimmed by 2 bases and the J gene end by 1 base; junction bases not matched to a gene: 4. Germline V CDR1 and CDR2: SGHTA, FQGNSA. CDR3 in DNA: TGTGCCAGCAGCTTAAGGCTAGCGGGAGTCCAAGAGACCCAGTACTTC. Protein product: CASSLRLAGVQETQYF. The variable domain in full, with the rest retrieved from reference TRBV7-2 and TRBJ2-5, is GAGVSQSPSNKVTEKGKDVELRCDPISGHTALYWYRQSLGQGLEFLIYFQGNSAPDKSGLPSDRFSAERTGGSVSTLTIQRTQQEDSAVYLCASSLRLAGVQETQYFGPGTRLLVL.

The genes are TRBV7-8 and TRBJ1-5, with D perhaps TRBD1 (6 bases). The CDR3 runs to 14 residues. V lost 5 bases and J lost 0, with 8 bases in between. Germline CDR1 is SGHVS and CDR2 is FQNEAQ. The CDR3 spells CASSQDSSNQPQHF. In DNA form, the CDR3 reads TGTGCCAGCAGCCAGGACAGTAGCAATCAGCCCCAGCATTTT.

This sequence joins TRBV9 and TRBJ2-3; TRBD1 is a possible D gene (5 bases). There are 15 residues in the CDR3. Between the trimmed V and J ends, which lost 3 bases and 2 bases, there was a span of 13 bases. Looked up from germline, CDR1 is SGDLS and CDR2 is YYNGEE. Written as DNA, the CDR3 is TGTGCCAGCAGCGAGGGGCCGCAATCCACAGATACGCAGTATTTT. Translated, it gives CASSEGPQSTDTQYF.

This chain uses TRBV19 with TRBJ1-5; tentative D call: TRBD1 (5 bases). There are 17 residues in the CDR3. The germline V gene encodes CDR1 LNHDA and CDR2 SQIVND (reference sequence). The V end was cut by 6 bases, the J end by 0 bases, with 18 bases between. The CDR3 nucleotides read TGTGCCAGTAGCCTGCTCCCGGGGAGGGGTAGCAATCAGCCCCAGCATTTT. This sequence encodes CASSLLPGRGSNQPQHF. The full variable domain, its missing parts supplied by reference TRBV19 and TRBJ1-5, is DGGITQSPKYLFRKEGQNVTLSCEQNLNHDAMYWYRQDPGQGLRLIYYSQIVNDFQKGDIAEGYSVSREKKESFPLTVTSAQKNPTAFYLCASSLLPGRGSNQPQHFGDGTRLSIL.

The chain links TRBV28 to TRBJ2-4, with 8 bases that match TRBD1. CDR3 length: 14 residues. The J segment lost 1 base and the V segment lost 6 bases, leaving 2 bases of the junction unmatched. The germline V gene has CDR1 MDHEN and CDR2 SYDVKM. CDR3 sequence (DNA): TGTGCCAGCAGAAGACAGGGGGCCAAAAACATTCAGTACTTC. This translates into CASRRQGAKNIQYF.

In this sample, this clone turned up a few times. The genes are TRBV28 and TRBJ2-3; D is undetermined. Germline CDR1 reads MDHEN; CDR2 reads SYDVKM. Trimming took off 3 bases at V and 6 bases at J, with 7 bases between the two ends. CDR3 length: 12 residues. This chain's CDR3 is CASSFLRDTQYF. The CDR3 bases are TGTGCCAGCAGTTTTTTGCGGGATACGCAGTATTTT.

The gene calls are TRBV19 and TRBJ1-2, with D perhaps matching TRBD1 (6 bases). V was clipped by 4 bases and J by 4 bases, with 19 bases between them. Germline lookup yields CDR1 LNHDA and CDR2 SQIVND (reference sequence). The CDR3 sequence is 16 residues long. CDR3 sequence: CASSTGTRSQGYGYTF. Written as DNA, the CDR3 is TGTGCCAGTAGTACCGGGACCCGCTCACAGGGCTATGGCTACACCTTC.

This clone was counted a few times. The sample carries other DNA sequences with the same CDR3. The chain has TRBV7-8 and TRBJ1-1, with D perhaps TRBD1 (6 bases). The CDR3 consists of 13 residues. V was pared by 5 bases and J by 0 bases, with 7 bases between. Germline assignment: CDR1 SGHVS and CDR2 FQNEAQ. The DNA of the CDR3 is TGTGCCAGCAGCCGGACAGTGAACACTGAAGCTTTCTTT. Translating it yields CASSRTVNTEAFF.

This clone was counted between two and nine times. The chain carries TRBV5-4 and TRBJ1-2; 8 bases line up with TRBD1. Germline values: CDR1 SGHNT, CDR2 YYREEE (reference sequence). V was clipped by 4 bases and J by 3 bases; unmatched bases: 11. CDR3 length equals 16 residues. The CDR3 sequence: CASSTKGTGDDYGYTF. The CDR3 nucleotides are TGTGCCAGCAGCACCAAAGGGACAGGCGACGACTATGGCTACACCTTC.

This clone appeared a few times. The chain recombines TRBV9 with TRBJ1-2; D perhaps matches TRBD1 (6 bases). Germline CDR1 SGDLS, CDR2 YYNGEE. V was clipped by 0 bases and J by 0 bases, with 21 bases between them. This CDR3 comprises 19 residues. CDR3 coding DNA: TGTGCCAGCAGCGTAGCTCGGGACAAGGTTACCCAAGCTAACTATGGCTACACCTTC. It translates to CASSVARDKVTQANYGYTF.

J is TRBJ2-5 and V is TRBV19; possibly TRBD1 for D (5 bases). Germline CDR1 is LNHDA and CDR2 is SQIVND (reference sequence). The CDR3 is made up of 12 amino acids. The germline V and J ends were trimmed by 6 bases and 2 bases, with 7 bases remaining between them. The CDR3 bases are TGTGCCAGTAGCAGGGCACAAGAGACCCAGTACTTC. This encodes CASSRAQETQYF.

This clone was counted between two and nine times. The CDR3 DNA sequence: TGTGCCACCGGGATGGGGGGGAGGAACACTGAAGCTTTCTTT. Translating it yields CATGMGGRNTEAFF. This rearrangement joins TRBV27 to TRBJ1-1, with D perhaps TRBD1 (5 bases). This CDR3 has 14 amino acids. The V and J ends lost 10 bases and 1 base respectively, with 16 bases between them. Germline V gene sequence: CDR1 MNHEY, CDR2 SMNVEV (reference sequence).

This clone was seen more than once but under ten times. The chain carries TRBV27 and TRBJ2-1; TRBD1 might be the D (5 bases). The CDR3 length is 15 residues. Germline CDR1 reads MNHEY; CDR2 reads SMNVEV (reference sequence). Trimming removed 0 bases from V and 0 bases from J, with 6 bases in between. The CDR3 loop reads CASSLSQGSYNEQFF. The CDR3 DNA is TGTGCCAGCAGTTTATCGCAGGGCTCCTACAATGAGCAGTTCTTC.

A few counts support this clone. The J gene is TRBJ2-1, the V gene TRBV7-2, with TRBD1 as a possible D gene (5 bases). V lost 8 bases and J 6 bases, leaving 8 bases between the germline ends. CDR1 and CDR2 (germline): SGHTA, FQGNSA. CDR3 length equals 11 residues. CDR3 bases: TGTGCCAGCGGAAGGGGCAATGAGCAGTTCTTC. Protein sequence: CASGRGNEQFF.

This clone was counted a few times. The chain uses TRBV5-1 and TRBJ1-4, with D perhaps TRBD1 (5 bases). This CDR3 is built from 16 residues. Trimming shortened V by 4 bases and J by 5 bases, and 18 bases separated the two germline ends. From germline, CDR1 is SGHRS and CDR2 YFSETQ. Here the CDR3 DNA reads TGCGCCAGCAGCCGGGGGGGTGGCAGCGTGAATGAAAAACTGTTTTTT. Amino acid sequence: CASSRGGGSVNEKLFF.

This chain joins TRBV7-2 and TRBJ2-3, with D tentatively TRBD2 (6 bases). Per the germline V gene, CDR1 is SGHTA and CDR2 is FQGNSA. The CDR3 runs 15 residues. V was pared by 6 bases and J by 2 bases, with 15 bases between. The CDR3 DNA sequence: TGTGCCAGCAGGACTAGTTTGGGGTTCACAGATACGCAGTATTTT. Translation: CASRTSLGFTDTQYF.

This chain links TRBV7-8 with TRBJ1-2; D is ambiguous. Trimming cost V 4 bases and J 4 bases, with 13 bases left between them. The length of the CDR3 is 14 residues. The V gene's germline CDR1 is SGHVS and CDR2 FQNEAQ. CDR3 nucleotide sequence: TGTGCCAGCAGCTCCGAGGGAGGGCGCTATGGCTACACCTTC. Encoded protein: CASSSEGGRYGYTF.